This T cell receptor (beta chain) was obtained from a study of post-analysis software for immune sequencing data. About the research overall: The disease courses spanned relapsing-remitting, secondary progressive and progressive-relapsing forms of multiple sclerosis.

Unique molecular identifiers were carried by the TCR beta cDNA libraries. Each batch of about 0.9 to 10 million T cells produced some 450,000 cDNA molecules. Each CDR3 protein gets one entry after TCRdb re-called the PCR reads with MiXCR. The table has 250,000 to 300,000 distinct CDR3 sequences, just over 35% seen once. On this clonotype: Its antigen is undetermined.

Findings of the study overall: Relative to controls, patients had roughly five TRBV segments at higher frequency, with TRBV5-6, TRBV5-1 and TRBV20-1 among these. Compared against controls, patients with multiple sclerosis displayed significantly lower normalized Chao1 diversity.

Germline assignment: CDR1 MNHEY and CDR2 SVGAGI. V was cut by 7 bases and J by 2 bases, with 11 bases left in between. The CDR3 has 13 residues. The source is a girl under 18 with multiple sclerosis. The sequenced sample consisted of blood. The J gene is TRBJ1-2, the V gene TRBV6-5, with D unresolved. This CDR3 reads CASTRNSNYGYTF. CDR3 nucleotides: TGTGCCAGCACCCGAAACAGCAACTATGGCTACACCTTC.